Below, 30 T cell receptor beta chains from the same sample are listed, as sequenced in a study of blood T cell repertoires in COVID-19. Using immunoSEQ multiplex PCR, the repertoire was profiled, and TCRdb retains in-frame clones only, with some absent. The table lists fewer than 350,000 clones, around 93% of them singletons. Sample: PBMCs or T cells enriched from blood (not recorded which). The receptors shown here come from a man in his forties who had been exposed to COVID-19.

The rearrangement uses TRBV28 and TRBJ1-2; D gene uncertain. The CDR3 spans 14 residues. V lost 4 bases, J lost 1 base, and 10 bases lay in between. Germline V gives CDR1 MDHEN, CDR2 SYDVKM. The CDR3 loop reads CASSSTPGNYGYTF. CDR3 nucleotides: TGTGCCAGCAGTTCGACTCCGGGTAACTATGGCTACACCTTC.

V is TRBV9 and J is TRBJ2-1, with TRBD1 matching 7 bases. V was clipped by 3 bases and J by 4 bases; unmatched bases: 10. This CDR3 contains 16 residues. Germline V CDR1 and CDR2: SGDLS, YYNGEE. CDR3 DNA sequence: TGTGCCAGCAGCGCAGGGACAGCCAAAACATACAATGAGCAGTTCTTC. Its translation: CASSAGTAKTYNEQFF.

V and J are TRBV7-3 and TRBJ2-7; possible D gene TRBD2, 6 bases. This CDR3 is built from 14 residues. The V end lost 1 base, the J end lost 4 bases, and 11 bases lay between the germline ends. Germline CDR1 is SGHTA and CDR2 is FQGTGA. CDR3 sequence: CASSLNGRGYEQYF. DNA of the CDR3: TGTGCCAGCAGCTTAAACGGGAGAGGGTACGAGCAGTACTTC.

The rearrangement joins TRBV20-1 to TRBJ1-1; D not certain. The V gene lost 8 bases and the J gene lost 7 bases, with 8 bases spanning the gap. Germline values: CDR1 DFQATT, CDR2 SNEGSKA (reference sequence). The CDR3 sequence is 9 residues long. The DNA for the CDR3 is TGCAGTACCAAGAGTGAAGCTTTCTTT. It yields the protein CSTKSEAFF.

CDR3 loop: CASTPFQGNQPQHF. CDR3 coding DNA: TGTGCCAGTACTCCTTTCCAGGGGAATCAGCCCCAGCATTTT. This chain links TRBV19 with TRBJ1-5, with TRBD1 as a possible D gene (6 bases). Trimming removed 7 bases from V and 4 bases from J, with 14 bases in between. CDR1 LNHDA and CDR2 SQIVND come from the germline V gene (reference sequence). CDR3 length: 14 residues.

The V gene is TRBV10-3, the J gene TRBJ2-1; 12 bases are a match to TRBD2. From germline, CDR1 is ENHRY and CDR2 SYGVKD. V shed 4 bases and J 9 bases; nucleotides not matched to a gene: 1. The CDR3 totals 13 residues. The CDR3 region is CAISATSGSEQFF. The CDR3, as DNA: TGTGCCATCAGTGCGACTAGCGGGAGTGAGCAGTTCTTC.

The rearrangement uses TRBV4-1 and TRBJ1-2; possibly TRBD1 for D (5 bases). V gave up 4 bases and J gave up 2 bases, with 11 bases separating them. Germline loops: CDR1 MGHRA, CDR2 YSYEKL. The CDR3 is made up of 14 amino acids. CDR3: CASSPVQENYGYTF. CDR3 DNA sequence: TGCGCCAGCAGCCCCGTACAGGAAAACTATGGCTACACCTTC.

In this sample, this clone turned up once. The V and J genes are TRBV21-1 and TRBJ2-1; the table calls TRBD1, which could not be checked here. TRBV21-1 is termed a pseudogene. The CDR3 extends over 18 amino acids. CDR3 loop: CASSKELIRQGAGNEQFF. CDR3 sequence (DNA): TGTGCCAGCAGCAAAGAGCTTATCCGTCAGGGGGCCGGCAATGAGCAGTTCTTC.

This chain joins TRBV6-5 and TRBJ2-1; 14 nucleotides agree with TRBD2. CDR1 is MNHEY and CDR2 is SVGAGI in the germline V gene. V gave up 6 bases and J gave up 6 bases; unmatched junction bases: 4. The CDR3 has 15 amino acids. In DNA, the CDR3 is TGTGCCAGCAGCCGACTAGCGGGAGGGCTCAATGAGCAGTTCTTC. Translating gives CASSRLAGGLNEQFF.

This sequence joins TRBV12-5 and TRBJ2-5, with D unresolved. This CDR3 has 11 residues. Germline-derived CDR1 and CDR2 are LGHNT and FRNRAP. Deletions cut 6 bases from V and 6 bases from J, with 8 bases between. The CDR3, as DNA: TGTGCTAGTGGCGGGTGGCAGACCCAGTACTTC. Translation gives CASGGWQTQYF.

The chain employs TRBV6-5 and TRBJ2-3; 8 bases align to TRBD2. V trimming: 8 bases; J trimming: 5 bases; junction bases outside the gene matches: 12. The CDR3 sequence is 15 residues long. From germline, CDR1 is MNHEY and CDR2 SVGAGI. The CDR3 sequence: CASRLAGGTGDTQYF. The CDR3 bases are TGTGCCAGCCGCCTGGCGGGAGGAACGGGAGATACGCAGTATTTT.

The CDR3 bases are TGTGCCAGCAGCCTGGGGACAGATAGCAATCAGCCCCAGCATTTT. Translated, it gives CASSLGTDSNQPQHF. The rearrangement joins TRBV5-5 to TRBJ1-5, with 7 positions matching TRBD1. From germline, CDR1 is SGHKS and CDR2 YYEKEE (reference sequence). The CDR3 runs to 15 residues. Trimming at V came to 4 bases and at J to 0 bases, leaving 4 bases not matched to a gene.

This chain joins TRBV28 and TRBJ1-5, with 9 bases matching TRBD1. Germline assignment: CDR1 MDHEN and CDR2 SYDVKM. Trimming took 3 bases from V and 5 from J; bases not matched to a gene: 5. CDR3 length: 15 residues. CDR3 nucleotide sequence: TGTGCCAGCAGTTTCGTAGGGACAGGGTATCAGCCCCAGCATTTT. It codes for CASSFVGTGYQPQHF.

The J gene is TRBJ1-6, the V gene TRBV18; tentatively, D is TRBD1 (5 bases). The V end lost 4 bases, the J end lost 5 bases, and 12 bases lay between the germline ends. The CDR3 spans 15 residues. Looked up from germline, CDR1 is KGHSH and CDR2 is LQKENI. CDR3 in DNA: TGTGCCAGCTCACTCCAGGGTGCGGATAATTCACCCCTCCACTTT. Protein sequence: CASSLQGADNSPLHF.

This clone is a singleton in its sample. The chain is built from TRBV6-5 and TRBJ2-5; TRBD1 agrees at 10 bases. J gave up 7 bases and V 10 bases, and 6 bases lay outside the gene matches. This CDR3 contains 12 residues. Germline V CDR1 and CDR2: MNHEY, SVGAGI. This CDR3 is CATRQGAGTQYF. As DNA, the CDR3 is TGTGCCACTAGACAGGGGGCAGGGACCCAGTACTTC.

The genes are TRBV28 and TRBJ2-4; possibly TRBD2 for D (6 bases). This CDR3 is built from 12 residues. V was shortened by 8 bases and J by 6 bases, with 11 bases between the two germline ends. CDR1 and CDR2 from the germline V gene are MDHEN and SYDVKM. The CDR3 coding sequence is TGTGCCAGCGGGACTCGGCCAAACATTCAGTACTTC. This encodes CASGTRPNIQYF.

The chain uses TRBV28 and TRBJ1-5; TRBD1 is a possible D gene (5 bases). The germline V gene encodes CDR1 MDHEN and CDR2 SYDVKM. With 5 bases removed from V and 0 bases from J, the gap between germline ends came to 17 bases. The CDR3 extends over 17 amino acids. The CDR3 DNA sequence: TGTGCCAGCAGTACCAATCTAGGAGGGGTTAGCAATCAGCCCCAGCATTTT. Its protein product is CASSTNLGGVSNQPQHF.

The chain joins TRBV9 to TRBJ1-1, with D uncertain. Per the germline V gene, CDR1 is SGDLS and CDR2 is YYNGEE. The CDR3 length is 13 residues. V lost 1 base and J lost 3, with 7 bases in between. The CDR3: CASSVSLYTEAFF. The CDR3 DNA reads TGTGCCAGCAGCGTATCCCTGTACACTGAAGCTTTCTTT.

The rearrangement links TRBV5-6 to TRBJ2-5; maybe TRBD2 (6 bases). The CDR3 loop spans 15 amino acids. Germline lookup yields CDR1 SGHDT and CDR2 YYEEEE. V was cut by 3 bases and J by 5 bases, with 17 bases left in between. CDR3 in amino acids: CASSSRDGGPETQYF. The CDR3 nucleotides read TGTGCCAGCAGCTCGCGGGACGGAGGACCGGAGACCCAGTACTTC.

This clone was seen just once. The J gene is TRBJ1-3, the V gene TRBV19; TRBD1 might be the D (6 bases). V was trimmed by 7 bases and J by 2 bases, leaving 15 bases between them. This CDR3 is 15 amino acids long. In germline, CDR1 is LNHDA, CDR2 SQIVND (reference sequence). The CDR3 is CASNAQGIAGNTIYF. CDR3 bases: TGTGCCAGTAACGCCCAGGGGATAGCTGGAAACACCATATATTTT.

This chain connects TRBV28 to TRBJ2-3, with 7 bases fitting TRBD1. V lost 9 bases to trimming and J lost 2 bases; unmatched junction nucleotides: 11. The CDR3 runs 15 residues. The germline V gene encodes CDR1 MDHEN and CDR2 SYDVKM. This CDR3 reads CASEGAPKYTDTQYF. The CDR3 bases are TGTGCCAGTGAGGGGGCTCCGAAATACACAGATACGCAGTATTTT.

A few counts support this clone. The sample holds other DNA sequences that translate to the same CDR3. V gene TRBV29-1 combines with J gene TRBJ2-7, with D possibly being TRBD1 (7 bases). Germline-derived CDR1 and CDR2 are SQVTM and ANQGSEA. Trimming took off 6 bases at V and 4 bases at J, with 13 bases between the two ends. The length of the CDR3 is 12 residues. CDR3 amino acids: CSVGTAGYEQYF. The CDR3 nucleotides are TGCAGCGTGGGGACAGCGGGTTACGAGCAGTACTTC.

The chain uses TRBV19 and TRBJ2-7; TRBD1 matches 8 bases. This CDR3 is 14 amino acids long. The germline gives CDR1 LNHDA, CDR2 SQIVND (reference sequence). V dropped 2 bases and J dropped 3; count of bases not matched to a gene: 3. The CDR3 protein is CASSITTGDYEQYF. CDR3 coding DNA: TGTGCCAGTAGTATAACGACAGGGGACTACGAGCAGTACTTC.

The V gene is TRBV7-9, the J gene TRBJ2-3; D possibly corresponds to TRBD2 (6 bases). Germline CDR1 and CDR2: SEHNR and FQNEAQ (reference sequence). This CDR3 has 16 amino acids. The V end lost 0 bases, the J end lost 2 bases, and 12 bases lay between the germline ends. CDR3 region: CASSLAVGRDTDTQYF. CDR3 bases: TGTGCCAGCAGCTTAGCGGTCGGGCGGGACACAGATACGCAGTATTTT. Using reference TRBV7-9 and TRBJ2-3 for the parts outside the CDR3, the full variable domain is DTGVSQNPRHKITKRGQNVTFRCDPISEHNRLYWYRQTLGQGPEFLTYFQNEAQLEKSRLLSDRFSAERPKGSFSTLEIQRTEQGDSAMYLCASSLAVGRDTDTQYFGPGTRLTVL.

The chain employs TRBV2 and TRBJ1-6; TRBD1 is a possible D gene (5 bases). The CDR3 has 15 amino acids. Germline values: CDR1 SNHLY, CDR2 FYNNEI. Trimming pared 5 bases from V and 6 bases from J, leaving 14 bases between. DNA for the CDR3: TGTGCCAGCAGTCCCAGGGAAGCCACTAATTCACCCCTCCACTTT. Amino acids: CASSPREATNSPLHF.

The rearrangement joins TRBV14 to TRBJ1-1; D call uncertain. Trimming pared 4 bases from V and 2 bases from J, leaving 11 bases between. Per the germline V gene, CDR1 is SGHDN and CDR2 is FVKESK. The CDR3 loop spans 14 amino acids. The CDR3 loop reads CASSRGNINTEAFF. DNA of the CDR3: TGTGCCAGCAGCCGCGGGAATATTAACACTGAAGCTTTCTTT.

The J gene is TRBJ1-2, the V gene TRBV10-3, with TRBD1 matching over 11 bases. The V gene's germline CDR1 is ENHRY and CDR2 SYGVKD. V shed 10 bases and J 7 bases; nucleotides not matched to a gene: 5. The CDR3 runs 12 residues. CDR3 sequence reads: CATRTGGPGYTF. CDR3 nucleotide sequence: TGTGCCACAAGGACAGGGGGCCCTGGCTACACCTTC.

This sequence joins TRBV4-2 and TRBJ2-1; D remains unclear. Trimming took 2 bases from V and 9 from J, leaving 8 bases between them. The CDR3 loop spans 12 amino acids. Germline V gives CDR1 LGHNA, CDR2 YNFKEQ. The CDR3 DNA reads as TGTGCCAGCAGCCAATCTGGCTTTGAGCAGTTCTTC. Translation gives CASSQSGFEQFF.

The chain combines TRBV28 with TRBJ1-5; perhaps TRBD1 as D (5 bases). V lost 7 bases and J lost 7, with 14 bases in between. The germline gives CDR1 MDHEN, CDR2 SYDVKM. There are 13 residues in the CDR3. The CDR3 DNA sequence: TGTGCCAGCAAGTCAGGGTTGGGGCAGCCCCAGCATTTT. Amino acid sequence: CASKSGLGQPQHF.

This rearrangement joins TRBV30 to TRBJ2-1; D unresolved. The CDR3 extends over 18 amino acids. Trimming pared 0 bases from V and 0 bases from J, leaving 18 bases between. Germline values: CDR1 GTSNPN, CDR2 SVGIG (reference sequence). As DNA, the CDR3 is TGTGCCTGGAGTGTAAGTCGGCTAGTGTATAGCTCCTACAATGAGCAGTTCTTC. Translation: CAWSVSRLVYSSYNEQFF.